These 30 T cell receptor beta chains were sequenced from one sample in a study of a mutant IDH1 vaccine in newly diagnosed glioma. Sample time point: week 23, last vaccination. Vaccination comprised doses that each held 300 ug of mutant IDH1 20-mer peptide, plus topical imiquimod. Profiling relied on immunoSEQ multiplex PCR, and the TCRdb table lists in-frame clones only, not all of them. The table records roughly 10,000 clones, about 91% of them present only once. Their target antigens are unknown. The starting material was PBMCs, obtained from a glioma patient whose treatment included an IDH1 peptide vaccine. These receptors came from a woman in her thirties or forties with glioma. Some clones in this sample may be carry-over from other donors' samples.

CDR3 sequence reads: CASSLPATNEKLFF. CDR3 DNA sequence: TGTGCCAGCAGTTTGCCAGCAACTAATGAAAAACTGTTTTTT. V is TRBV28 and J is TRBJ1-4; D not resolved. Trimming removed 3 bases at V and 0 bases at J, with 5 bases between. The CDR3 has 14 amino acids. Germline V CDR1 and CDR2: MDHEN, SYDVKM.

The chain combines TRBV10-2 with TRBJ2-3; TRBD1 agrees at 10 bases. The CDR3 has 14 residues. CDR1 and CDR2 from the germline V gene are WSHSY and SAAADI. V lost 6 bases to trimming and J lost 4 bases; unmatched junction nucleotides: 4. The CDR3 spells CASRGTGEADTQYF. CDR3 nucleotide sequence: TGCGCCAGCAGAGGGACAGGGGAGGCAGATACGCAGTATTTT.

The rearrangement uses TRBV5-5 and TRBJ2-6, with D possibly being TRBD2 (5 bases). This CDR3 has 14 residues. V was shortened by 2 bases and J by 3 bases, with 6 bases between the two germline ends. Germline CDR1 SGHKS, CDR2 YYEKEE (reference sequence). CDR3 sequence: CASSLGLGANVLTF. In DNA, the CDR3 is TGTGCCAGCAGCTTAGGACTTGGGGCCAACGTCCTGACTTTC.

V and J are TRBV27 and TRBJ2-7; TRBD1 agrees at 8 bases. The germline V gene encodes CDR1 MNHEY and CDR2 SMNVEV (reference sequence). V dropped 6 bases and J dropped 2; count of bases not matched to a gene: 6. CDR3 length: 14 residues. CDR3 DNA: TGTGCCAGCAGGTCGGACAGGGCCGCCTACGAGCAGTACTTC. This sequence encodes CASRSDRAAYEQYF.

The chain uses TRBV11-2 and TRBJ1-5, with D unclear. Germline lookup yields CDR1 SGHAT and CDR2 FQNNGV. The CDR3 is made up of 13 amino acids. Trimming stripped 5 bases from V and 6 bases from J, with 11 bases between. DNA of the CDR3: TGTGCCAGCAGCCGGGTTTCAGGTCAGCCCCAGCATTTT. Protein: CASSRVSGQPQHF.

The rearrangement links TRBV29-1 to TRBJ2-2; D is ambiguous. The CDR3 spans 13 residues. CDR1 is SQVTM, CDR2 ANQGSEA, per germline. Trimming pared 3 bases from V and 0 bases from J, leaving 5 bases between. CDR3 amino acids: CSVDGPNTGELFF. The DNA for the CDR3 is TGCAGCGTTGACGGTCCGAACACCGGGGAGCTGTTTTTT.

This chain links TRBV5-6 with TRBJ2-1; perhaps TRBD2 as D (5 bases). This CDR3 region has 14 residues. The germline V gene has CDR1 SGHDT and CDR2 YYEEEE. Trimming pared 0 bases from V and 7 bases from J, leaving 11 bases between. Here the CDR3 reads CASSLDPSWNEQFF. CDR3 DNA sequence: TGTGCCAGCAGCTTGGATCCTAGCTGGAATGAGCAGTTCTTC.

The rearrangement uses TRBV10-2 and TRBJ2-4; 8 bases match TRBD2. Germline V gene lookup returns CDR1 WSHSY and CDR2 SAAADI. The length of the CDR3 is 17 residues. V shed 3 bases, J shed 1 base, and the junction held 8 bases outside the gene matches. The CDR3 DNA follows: TGCGCCAGCAGTGATCGGGGGGGCGGAGAGGCCAAAAACATTCAGTACTTC. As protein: CASSDRGGGEAKNIQYF.

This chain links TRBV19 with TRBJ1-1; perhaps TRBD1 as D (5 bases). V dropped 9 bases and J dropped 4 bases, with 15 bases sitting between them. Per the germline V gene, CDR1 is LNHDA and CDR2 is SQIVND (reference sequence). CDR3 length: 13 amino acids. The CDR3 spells CASSYGGSTEAFF. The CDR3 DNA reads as TGTGCCAGCTCTTATGGGGGTAGCACTGAAGCTTTCTTT.

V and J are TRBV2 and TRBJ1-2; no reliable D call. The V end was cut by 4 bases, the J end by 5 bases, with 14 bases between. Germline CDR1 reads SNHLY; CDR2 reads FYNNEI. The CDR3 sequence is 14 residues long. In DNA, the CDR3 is TGTGCCAGCAGTGCAGCCATCACAGCTTATGGCTACACCTTC. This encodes CASSAAITAYGYTF.

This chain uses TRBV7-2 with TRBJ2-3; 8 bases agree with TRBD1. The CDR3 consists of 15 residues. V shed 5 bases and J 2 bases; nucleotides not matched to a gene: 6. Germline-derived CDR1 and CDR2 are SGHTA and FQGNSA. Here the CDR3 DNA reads TGTGCCAGCAGCGAAGACAGGGGATACACAGATACGCAGTATTTT. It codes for CASSEDRGYTDTQYF. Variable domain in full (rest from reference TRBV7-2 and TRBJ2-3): GAGVSQSPSNKVTEKGKDVELRCDPISGHTALYWYRQSLGQGLEFLIYFQGNSAPDKSGLPSDRFSAERTGGSVSTLTIQRTQQEDSAVYLCASSEDRGYTDTQYFGPGTRLTVL.

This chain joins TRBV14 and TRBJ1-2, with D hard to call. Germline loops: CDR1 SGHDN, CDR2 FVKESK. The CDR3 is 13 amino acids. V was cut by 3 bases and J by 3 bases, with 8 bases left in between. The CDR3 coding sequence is TGTGCCAGCAGCCAGCAGATAGACTATGGCTACACCTTC. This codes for CASSQQIDYGYTF.

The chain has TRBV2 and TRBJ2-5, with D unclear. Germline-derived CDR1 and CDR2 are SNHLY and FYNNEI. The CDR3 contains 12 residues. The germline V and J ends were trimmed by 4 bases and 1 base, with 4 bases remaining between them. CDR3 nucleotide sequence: TGTGCCAGCAGTGTGCTCCAAGAGACCCAGTACTTC. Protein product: CASSVLQETQYF. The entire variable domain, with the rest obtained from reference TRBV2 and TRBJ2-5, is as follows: EPEVTQTPSHQVTQMGQEVILRCVPISNHLYFYWYRQILGQKVEFLVSFYNNEISEKSEIFDDQFSVERPDGSNFTLKIRSTKLEDSAMYFCASSVLQETQYFGPGTRLLVL.

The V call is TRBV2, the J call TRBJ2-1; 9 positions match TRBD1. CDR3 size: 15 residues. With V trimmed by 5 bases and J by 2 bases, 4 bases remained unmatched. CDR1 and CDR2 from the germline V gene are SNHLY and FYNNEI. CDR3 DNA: TGTGCCAGCAGTCGGGACAGGGTGCCCTACAATGAGCAGTTCTTC. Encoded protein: CASSRDRVPYNEQFF.

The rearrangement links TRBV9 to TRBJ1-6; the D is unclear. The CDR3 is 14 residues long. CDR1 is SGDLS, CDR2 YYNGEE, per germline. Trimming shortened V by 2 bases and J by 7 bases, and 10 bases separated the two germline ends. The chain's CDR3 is CASSVGSRNSPLHF. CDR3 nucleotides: TGTGCCAGCAGCGTGGGCAGTAGAAATTCACCCCTCCACTTT.

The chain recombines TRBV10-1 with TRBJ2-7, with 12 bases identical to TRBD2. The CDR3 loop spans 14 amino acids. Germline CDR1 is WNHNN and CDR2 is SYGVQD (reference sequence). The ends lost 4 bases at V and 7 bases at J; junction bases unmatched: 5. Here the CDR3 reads CASSATSGSREQYF. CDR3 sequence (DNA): TGCGCCAGCAGTGCGACTAGCGGGAGTAGGGAGCAGTACTTC.

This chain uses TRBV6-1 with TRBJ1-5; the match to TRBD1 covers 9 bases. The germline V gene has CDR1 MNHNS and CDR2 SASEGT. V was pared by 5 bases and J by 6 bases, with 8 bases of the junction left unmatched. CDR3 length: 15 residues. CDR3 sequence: CASSPTGGSGQPQHF. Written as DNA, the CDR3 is TGTGCCAGCAGTCCAACAGGGGGCTCAGGTCAGCCCCAGCATTTT.

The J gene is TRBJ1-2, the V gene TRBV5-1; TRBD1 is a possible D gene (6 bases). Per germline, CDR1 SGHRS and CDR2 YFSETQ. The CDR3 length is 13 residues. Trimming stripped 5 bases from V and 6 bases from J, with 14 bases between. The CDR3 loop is CASREQGMNGYTF. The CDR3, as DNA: TGCGCCAGCAGGGAACAGGGAATGAATGGCTACACCTTC.

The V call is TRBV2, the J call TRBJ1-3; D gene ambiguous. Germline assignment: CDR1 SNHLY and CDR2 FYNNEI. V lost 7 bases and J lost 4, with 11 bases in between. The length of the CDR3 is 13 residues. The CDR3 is CASMVGSGNTIYF. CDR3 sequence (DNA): TGTGCCAGCATGGTAGGCAGCGGAAACACCATATATTTT.

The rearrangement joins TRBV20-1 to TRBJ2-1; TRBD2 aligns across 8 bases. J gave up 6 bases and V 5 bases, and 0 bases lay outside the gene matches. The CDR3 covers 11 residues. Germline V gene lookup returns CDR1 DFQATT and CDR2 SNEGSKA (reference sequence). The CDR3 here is CSAGTSNEQFF. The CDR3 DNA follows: TGCAGTGCTGGGACTAGCAATGAGCAGTTCTTC.

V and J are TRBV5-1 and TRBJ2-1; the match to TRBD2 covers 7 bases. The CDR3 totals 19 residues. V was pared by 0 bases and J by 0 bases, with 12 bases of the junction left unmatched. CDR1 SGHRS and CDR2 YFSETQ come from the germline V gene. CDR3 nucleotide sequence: TGCGCCAGCAGCTTGGCTCCCCTAGCGGAGGGTAGCTCCTACAATGAGCAGTTCTTC. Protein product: CASSLAPLAEGSSYNEQFF.

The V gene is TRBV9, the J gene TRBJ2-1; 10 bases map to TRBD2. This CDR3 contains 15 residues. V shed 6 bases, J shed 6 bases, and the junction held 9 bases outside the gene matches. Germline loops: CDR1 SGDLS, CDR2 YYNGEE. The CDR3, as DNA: TGTGCCAGCACCCCTACTAGCGGGAAGGTCAATGAGCAGTTCTTC. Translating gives CASTPTSGKVNEQFF.

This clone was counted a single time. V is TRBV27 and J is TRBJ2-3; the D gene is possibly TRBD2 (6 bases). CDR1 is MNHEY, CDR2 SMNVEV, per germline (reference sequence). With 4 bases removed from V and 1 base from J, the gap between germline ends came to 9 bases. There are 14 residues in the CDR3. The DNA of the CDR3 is TGTGCCAGCAGTTCGGGAGCCGGCACAGATACGCAGTATTTT. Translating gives CASSSGAGTDTQYF.

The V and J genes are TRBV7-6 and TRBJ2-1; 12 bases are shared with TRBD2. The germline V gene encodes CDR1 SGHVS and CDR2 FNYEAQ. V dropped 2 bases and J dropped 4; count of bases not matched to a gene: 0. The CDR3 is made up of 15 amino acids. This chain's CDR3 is CASSLLAGGYNEQFF. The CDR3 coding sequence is TGTGCCAGCAGCTTACTAGCGGGAGGGTACAATGAGCAGTTCTTC. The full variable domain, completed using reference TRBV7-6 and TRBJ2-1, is GAGVSQSPRYKVTKRGQDVALRCDPISGHVSLYWYRQALGQGPEFLTYFNYEAQQDKSGLPNDRFSAERPEGSISTLTIQRTEQRDSAMYRCASSLLAGGYNEQFFGPGTRLTVL.

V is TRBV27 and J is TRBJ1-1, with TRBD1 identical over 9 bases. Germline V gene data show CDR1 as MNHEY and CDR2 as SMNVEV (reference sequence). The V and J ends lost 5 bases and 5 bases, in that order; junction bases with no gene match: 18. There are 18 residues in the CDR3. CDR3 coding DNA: TGTGCCAGCAGTACTGGGACAGGGTTTCCGTGGGAGAATACTGAAGCTTTCTTT. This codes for CASSTGTGFPWENTEAFF.

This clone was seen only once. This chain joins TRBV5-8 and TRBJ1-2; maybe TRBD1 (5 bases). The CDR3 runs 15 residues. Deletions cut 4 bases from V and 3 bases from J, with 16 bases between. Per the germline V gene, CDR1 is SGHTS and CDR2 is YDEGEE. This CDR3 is CASSGASLLDYGYTF. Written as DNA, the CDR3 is TGTGCCAGCAGCGGGGCCTCCCTCCTGGACTATGGCTACACCTTC.

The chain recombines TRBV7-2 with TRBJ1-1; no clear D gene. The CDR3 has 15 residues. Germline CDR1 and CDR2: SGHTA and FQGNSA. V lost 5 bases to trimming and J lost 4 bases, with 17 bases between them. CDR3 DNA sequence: TGTGCCAGCAGCGCGGACCCCGCGCCCACCACTGAAGCTTTCTTT. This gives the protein CASSADPAPTTEAFF.

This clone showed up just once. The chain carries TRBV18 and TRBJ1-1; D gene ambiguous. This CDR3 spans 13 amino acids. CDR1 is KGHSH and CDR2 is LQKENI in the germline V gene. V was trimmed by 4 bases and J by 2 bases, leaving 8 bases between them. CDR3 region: CASSQYLNTEAFF. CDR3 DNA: TGTGCCAGCTCACAGTATCTTAACACTGAAGCTTTCTTT.

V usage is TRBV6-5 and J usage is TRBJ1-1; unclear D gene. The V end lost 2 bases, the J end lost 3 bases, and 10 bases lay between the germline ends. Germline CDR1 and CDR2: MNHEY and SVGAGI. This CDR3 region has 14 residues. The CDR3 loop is CASSYARKDTEAFF. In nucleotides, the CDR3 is TGTGCCAGCAGTTACGCGCGGAAGGACACTGAAGCTTTCTTT.

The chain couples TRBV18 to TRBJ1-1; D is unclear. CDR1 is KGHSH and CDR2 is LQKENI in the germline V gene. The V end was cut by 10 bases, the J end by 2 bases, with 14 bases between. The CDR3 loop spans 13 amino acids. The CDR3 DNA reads TGTGCCACCACCAATGGGGTTAACACTGAAGCTTTCTTT. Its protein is CATTNGVNTEAFF.